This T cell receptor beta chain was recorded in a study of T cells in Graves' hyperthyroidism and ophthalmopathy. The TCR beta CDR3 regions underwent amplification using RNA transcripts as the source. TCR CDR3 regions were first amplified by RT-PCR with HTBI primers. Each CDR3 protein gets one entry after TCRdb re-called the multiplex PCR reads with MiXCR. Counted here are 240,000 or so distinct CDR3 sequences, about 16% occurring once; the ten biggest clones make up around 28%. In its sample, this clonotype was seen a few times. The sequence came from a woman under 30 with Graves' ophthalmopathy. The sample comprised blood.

DNA for the CDR3: TGTGCCAGCGTTAGGACAGGGGCTAACTATGGCTACACCTTC. It specifies CASVRTGANYGYTF. J is TRBJ1-2 and V is TRBV28, with 9 nucleotides matching TRBD1. From germline, CDR1 is MDHEN and CDR2 SYDVKM. V gave up 8 bases and J gave up 0 bases; unmatched junction bases: 4. This CDR3 is built from 14 residues.